One sample yielded the 11 T cell receptor beta chains listed below, sequenced in a study of blood T cell repertoires in COVID-19. Clones were sequenced by immunoSEQ multiplex PCR, and TCRdb holds only the in-frame ones, with some missing. Among 15,000 to 20,000 clones listed, 65% to 90% were seen once. The sample taken for sequencing was peripheral blood. All receptors derive from a human donor with active COVID-19. The donor label of this sample is uncertain.

This chain links TRBV5-6 with TRBJ1-1, with 7 bases lining up with TRBD1. The CDR3 contains 15 residues. In germline, CDR1 is SGHDT, CDR2 YYEEEE. V shed 4 bases, J shed 4 bases, and the junction held 10 bases outside the gene matches. Here the CDR3 DNA reads TGTGCCAGCAGCCGAGACGTCACAGGGGTCACTGAAGCTTTCTTT. It specifies CASSRDVTGVTEAFF.

This clone was seen a handful of times. This chain links TRBV5-1 with TRBJ2-2, with unresolved D. In germline, CDR1 is SGHRS, CDR2 YFSETQ. V lost 0 bases and J 1 base, leaving 7 bases between the germline ends. There are 15 residues in the CDR3. The CDR3 DNA follows: TGCGCCAGCAGCTTGGTTCCAGGGAACACCGGGGAGCTGTTTTTT. Translating gives CASSLVPGNTGELFF. Looking up the rest from reference TRBV5-1 and TRBJ2-2 gives the full variable domain: KAGVTQTPRYLIKTRGQQVTLSCSPISGHRSVSWYQQTPGQGLQFLFEYFSETQRNKGNFPGRFSGRQFSNSRSEMNVSTLELGDSALYLCASSLVPGNTGELFFGEGSRLTVL.

The rearrangement joins TRBV11-2 to TRBJ1-4; 7 nucleotides match TRBD1. Trimming cost V 4 bases and J 3 bases; bases outside gene matches: 5. Per the germline V gene, CDR1 is SGHAT and CDR2 is FQNNGV. There are 15 residues in the CDR3. CDR3 amino acids: CASSSPTGPNEKLFF. The CDR3, as DNA: TGTGCCAGCAGCTCGCCGACAGGGCCTAATGAAAAACTGTTTTTT.

This chain uses TRBV6-1 with TRBJ2-1, with 7 bases matching TRBD1. CDR3 size: 13 residues. V lost 3 bases to trimming and J lost 5 bases; unmatched junction nucleotides: 1. Germline loops: CDR1 MNHNS, CDR2 SASEGT. CDR3 coding DNA: TGTGCCAGCAGTGACAGGGGGAACAATGAGCAGTTCTTC. The encoded protein is CASSDRGNNEQFF.

Worth noting for this clone: Sequence at one end of the junction differs from germline and may be a read error. The chain links TRBV24-1 to TRBJ1-2; a weak D match, TRBD1 (5 bases). Germline V lookup: CDR1 KGHDR, CDR2 SFDVKD. CDR3 length: 13 residues. CDR3 sequence: CATSDLFQGRKVF. The CDR3 nucleotides are TGTGCCACCAGTGATTTGTTCCAGGGTCGAAAGGTTTTC.

This chain connects TRBV5-6 to TRBJ2-5, with TRBD2 as a possible D gene (5 bases). The V end lost 1 base, the J end lost 3 bases, and 10 bases lay between the germline ends. CDR1 and CDR2 from the germline V gene are SGHDT and YYEEEE. CDR3 length equals 14 residues. The CDR3 loop reads CASSLTADKETQYF. The CDR3 DNA sequence: TGTGCCAGCAGCTTGACAGCGGATAAAGAGACCCAGTACTTC.

The rearrangement links TRBV18 to TRBJ2-3, with D perhaps TRBD2 (5 bases). Trimming took 5 bases from V and 4 from J, leaving 19 bases between them. Germline V CDR1 and CDR2: KGHSH, LQKENI. This CDR3 comprises 16 residues. CDR3 in amino acids: CASSSRISQAADTQYF. Written as DNA, the CDR3 is TGTGCCAGCTCATCGCGTATCTCCCAAGCGGCAGATACGCAGTATTTT.

The chain couples TRBV10-3 to TRBJ1-4, with D tentatively TRBD1 (6 bases). Looked up from germline, CDR1 is ENHRY and CDR2 is SYGVKD. The CDR3 spans 17 residues. The V end was cut by 0 bases, the J end by 8 bases, with 19 bases between. CDR3 in DNA: TGTGCCATCAGTGAGTCGGCCAGGCTTGATGGACAGGAAAAACTGTTTTTT. It specifies CAISESARLDGQEKLFF.

The rearrangement uses TRBV19 and TRBJ2-5, with D unclear. Germline V gives CDR1 LNHDA, CDR2 SQIVND (reference sequence). This CDR3 has 12 amino acids. Trimming removed 6 bases from V and 5 bases from J, with 10 bases in between. DNA of the CDR3: TGTGCCAGTAGGTCGGGTGTGGAGACCCAGTACTTC. It codes for CASRSGVETQYF.

This sequence joins TRBV10-2 and TRBJ1-2; 8 bases are a match to TRBD1. Germline assignment: CDR1 WSHSY and CDR2 SAAADI. The CDR3 runs to 19 residues. The V segment lost 4 bases and the J segment 5 bases; nucleotides outside the gene matches: 21. The CDR3 region is CASSVYGRVGTGEIYGYTF. CDR3 in DNA: TGCGCCAGCAGTGTGTATGGGAGAGTTGGGACAGGCGAGATTTATGGCTACACCTTC.

The chain is built from TRBV9 and TRBJ2-1, with 9 bases lining up with TRBD2. The V and J ends lost 2 bases and 2 bases, in that order; junction bases with no gene match: 5. The CDR3 totals 16 residues. Germline V CDR1 and CDR2: SGDLS, YYNGEE. CDR3 sequence: CASSVRRGGPYNEQFF. DNA for the CDR3: TGTGCCAGCAGCGTTCGGCGGGGGGGCCCCTACAATGAGCAGTTCTTC.